Sequencing of this T cell receptor (beta chain) was carried out in a study of blood T cell repertoires in COVID-19 (dated by TCRdb to 2018 to 2021). About the investigation overall: Collaborator samples came from the United States, Italy and Spain and covered acute and convalescent phases of COVID-19. Subjects who had been exposed to COVID-19, were actively infected with it, or had recovered from it provided the deeply sampled blood TCRbeta repertoires that made up the dataset. The material from the prospective study consisted of cDNA or gDNA derived from T cells, B-cell-depleted T cells, or PBMCs. Where available, HLA class I and class II types were obtained from metadata supplied by the sample provider rather than from assay-based typing. A freely available public database, intended as a resource for researchers studying the immune response to SARS-CoV-2, is where the repertoires were released. The sample metadata nearly always contained a de-identified subject ID, COVID-19 status, age in years and sex. Samples came from the ongoing ImmuneRACE study (first 160 participants) plus 1,254 subjects from 6 global collaborators. Overall study results and their limits: How much clinical and demographic metadata was included differed by source and by participant, and the metadata was provided uncurated.

About this clone: Its antigen specificity is not known. No per-base quality is available; no much larger clone lies one base away.

Whole blood was collected in K2EDTA tubes by collaborating institutions according to the institutions' own protocols. For TCRbeta analysis, collaborators shipped samples in one of three forms: frozen whole blood, isolated PBMCs, or DNA extracted from either of those sample types. The CDR3 contains 15 residues, cysteine and phenylalanine counted. Only CDR3 DNA is held: 45 bases, read in frame from base 1. Based on the germline V gene, the CDR1 and CDR2 sequences are SGHRS and YFSETQ. After removal of 1 base from V and 5 bases from J, the junction retains 6 bases not matched to a gene. TCRbeta CDR3 regions were amplified from genomic DNA using the immunoSEQ Assay, a bias-controlled multiplex PCR. In the authors' own workflow: The number of nucleated cells in each sample was estimated from the amplification of reference gene primers within the assay. To quantify the absolute abundance of each unique TCRbeta CDR3 rearrangement, sequence reads were collapsed and filtered. For each sample, productive Simpson clonality was calculated as the square root of Simpson's diversity index over productive rearrangements. TCRdb provides this immuneACCESS table in a form limited to in-frame rearrangements. Some clones are lacking; in checked studies, under half of them reflect an unresolved V gene, and why the rest are absent is not known. For V, J and clone size, that table is used; D and trimming come from the DNA. The sample table lists roughly 71,000 clones, about nine tenths of them with a count of one. The leading ten clones occupy approximately 1.9% of the sample.

The sample was peripheral blood. The receptor was isolated from a man aged 25-45 years with acute or convalescent COVID-19. The chain is assembled from TRBV5-1 and TRBJ2-1; TRBD1 lines up with 7 middle nucleotides. The nucleotide sequence reads TGCGCCAGCAGCTTGCCCCCCGGGACAGACAATGAGCAGTTCTTC. Its protein product is CASSLPPGTDNEQFF. With the portions outside the CDR3 filled from the reference TRBV5-1 and TRBJ2-1 genes, the complete variable region becomes KAGVTQTPRYLIKTRGQQVTLSCSPISGHRSVSWYQQTPGQGLQFLFEYFSETQRNKGNFPGRFSGRQFSNSRSEMNVSTLELGDSALYLCASSLPPGTDNEQFFGPGTRLTVL.